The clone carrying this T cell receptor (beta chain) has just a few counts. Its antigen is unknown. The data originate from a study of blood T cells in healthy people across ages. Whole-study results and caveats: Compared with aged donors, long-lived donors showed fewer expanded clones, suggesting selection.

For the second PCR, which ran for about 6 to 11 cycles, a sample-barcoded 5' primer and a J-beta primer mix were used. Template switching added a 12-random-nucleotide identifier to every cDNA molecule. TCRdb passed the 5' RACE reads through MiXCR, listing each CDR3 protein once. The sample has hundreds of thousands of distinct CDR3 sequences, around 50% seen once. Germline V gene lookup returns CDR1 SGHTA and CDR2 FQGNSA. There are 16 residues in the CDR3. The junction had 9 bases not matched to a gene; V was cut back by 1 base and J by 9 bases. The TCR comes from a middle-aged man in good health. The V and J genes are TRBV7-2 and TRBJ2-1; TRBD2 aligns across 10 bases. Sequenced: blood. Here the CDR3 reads CASSLDLAGVGGEQFF. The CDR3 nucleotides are TGTGCCAGCAGCTTAGACCTAGCGGGAGTGGGTGGTGAGCAGTTCTTC. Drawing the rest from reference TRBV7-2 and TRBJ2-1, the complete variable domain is GAGVSQSPSNKVTEKGKDVELRCDPISGHTALYWYRQSLGQGLEFLIYFQGNSAPDKSGLPSDRFSAERTGGSVSTLTIQRTQQEDSAVYLCASSLDLAGVGGEQFFGPGTRLTVL.